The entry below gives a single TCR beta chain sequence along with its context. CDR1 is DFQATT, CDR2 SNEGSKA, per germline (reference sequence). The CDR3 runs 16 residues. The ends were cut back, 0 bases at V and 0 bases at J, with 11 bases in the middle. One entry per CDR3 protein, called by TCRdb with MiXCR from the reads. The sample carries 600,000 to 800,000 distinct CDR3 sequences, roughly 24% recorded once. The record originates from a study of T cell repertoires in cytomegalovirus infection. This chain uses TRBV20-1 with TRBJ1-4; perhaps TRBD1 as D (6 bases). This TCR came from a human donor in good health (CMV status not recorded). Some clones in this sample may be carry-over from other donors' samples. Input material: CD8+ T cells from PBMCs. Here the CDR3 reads CSARETGHATNEKLFF. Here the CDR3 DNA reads TGCAGTGCTAGAGAGACAGGACATGCAACTAATGAAAAACTGTTTTTT.